The 17 T cell receptor beta chains given below trace back to one sample, sequenced in a study of T cell repertoires in cytomegalovirus infection. TCRdb reprocessed the reads with MiXCR, giving one entry per CDR3 protein. The repertoire holds about 250,000 distinct CDR3 sequences, with under 8.5% as singletons. The sequenced material came from PBMCs. Receptors were obtained from a human donor in good health (CMV status not recorded). Some clones in this sample may be carry-over from other donors' samples.

This clonotype was recorded only once. This sequence may be a read error, since a much larger clone differs from it by one base. The DNA of the CDR3 is TGTGCCAGCCGGCACCAGGGGAGGAACACTGAAGCTTTCTTT. This gives the protein CASRHQGRNTEAFF. The chain recombines TRBV28 with TRBJ1-1; a weak D match, TRBD1 (6 bases). The CDR3 is 14 amino acids. Trimming shortened V by 8 bases and J by 1 base, and 14 bases separated the two germline ends. Looked up from germline, CDR1 is MDHEN and CDR2 is SYDVKM.

The gene calls are TRBV7-2 and TRBJ2-7; D is ambiguous. V lost 5 bases and J 5 bases, leaving 16 bases between the germline ends. The CDR3 contains 14 residues. Germline V gene lookup returns CDR1 SGHTA and CDR2 FQGNSA. CDR3 region: CASSRTEVTHEQYF. CDR3 coding DNA: TGTGCCAGCAGCCGCACGGAAGTGACCCACGAGCAGTACTTC.

The sample holds many counts of this clonotype. CDR3 loop: CASSRLASETQYF. CDR3 sequence (DNA): TGTGCCAGCAGCCGACTAGCGTCAGAGACCCAGTACTTC. The gene calls are TRBV7-6 and TRBJ2-5; 8 positions match TRBD2. CDR1 and CDR2 (germline): SGHVS, FNYEAQ. The junction had 3 bases not matched to a gene; V was cut back by 5 bases and J by 4 bases. The CDR3 runs to 13 residues.

This clonotype was observed many times. CDR3 DNA sequence: TGTGCCAGCCAGATTTCCATAGGGAACTATGGCTACACCTTC. Translated, it gives CASQISIGNYGYTF. The chain is built from TRBV6-5 and TRBJ1-2; D unresolved. The CDR3 contains 14 residues. V was clipped by 8 bases and J by 2 bases, with 15 bases between them. The germline gives CDR1 MNHEY, CDR2 SVGAGI.

This clonotype was counted at least ten times. The chain has TRBV7-9 and TRBJ1-2; tentative D call: TRBD1 (5 bases). Trimming shortened V by 3 bases and J by 8 bases, and 16 bases separated the two germline ends. The CDR3 consists of 14 residues. Germline assignment: CDR1 SEHNR and CDR2 FQNEAQ (reference sequence). CDR3 sequence reads: CASSFGKPGQGYTF. The CDR3 DNA is TGTGCCAGCAGCTTCGGAAAACCGGGGCAGGGCTACACCTTC. The whole variable domain, filled in from reference TRBV7-9 and TRBJ1-2, reads DTGVSQNPRHKITKRGQNVTFRCDPISEHNRLYWYRQTLGQGPEFLTYFQNEAQLEKSRLLSDRFSAERPKGSFSTLEIQRTEQGDSAMYLCASSFGKPGQGYTFGSGTRLTVV.

The table lists this clonotype with many counts. The chain couples TRBV11-2 to TRBJ2-4; TRBD2 might be the D (5 bases). The germline CDR1 and CDR2 sequences are SGHAT and FQNNGV. V was cut by 6 bases and J by 15 bases, with 18 bases left in between. The CDR3 consists of 12 residues. CDR3 loop: CASSPPGENRYF. DNA for the CDR3: TGTGCCAGCAGTCCCCCCGGGGAAAATAGGTACTTC.

This clonotype was observed many times. V and J are TRBV6-2 or TRBV6-3 and TRBJ2-2; 11 bases line up with TRBD1. Germline V gene sequence: CDR1 MNHEY, CDR2 SVGEGT. The CDR3 extends over 19 amino acids. J lost 6 bases, V lost 2 bases, and 14 bases had no gene match. CDR3 in amino acids: CASSYPGQGADVLAGELFF. Written as DNA, the CDR3 is TGTGCCAGCAGTTACCCCGGACAGGGGGCCGACGTGCTGGCCGGGGAGCTGTTTTTT.

This clonotype was counted ten times or more. The rearrangement links TRBV7-2 to TRBJ1-1, with D possibly matching TRBD1 (5 bases). V lost 5 bases to trimming and J lost 1 base, with 20 bases between them. There are 17 residues in the CDR3. Germline values: CDR1 SGHTA, CDR2 FQGNSA. The DNA of the CDR3 is TGTGCCAGCAGCCCTCGGGCCAGGGCGATTCGGAACACTGAAGCTTTCTTT. It yields the protein CASSPRARAIRNTEAFF.

This clonotype was picked up many times. The chain has TRBV29-1 and TRBJ1-2, with 7 bases matching TRBD1. Per germline, CDR1 SQVTM and CDR2 ANQGSEA. This CDR3 has 13 residues. V lost 6 bases, J lost 4 bases, and 8 bases stayed unmatched. CDR3 nucleotide sequence: TGCAGCGTGGGTTTCGGGACAGTCTATGGCTACACCTTC. This sequence encodes CSVGFGTVYGYTF.

This clonotype has at least ten counts. J is TRBJ2-7 and V is TRBV30, with no clear D. The CDR3 is made up of 13 amino acids. The V gene's germline CDR1 is GTSNPN and CDR2 SVGIG (reference sequence). Trimming removed 0 bases at V and 2 bases at J, with 8 bases between. For the CDR3, the DNA is TGTGCCTGGAGTGTCGACCGACCCTACGAGCAGTACTTC. Its translation: CAWSVDRPYEQYF.

The rearrangement uses TRBV29-1 and TRBJ2-5; TRBD1 matches 7 bases. The CDR3 is 13 amino acids. CDR1 and CDR2 (germline): SQVTM, ANQGSEA. The J segment lost 1 base and the V segment lost 4 bases, leaving 3 bases of the junction unmatched. For the CDR3, the DNA is TGCAGCGTTGCGCGGACAGGCCAAGAGACCCAGTACTTC. Translation: CSVARTGQETQYF.

In its sample, this clonotype was seen many times. V and J are TRBV28 and TRBJ2-7; weak D call: TRBD1 (6 bases). Looked up from germline, CDR1 is MDHEN and CDR2 is SYDVKM. The CDR3 has 13 amino acids. The V end was cut by 5 bases, the J end by 6 bases, with 14 bases between. In DNA, the CDR3 is TGTGCCAGCAGTCCCTTTAACAGGGTCGAGCAGTACTTC. Protein sequence: CASSPFNRVEQYF.

This clonotype was found many times. This rearrangement joins TRBV15 to TRBJ1-3; 7 bases are shared with TRBD1. This CDR3 has 16 amino acids. J gave up 4 bases and V 1 base, and 7 bases lay outside the gene matches. Germline V gene sequence: CDR1 LNHNV, CDR2 YYDKDF (reference sequence). The CDR3 sequence: CATSRGTDRAGNTIYF. CDR3 DNA sequence: TGTGCCACCAGCAGAGGGACCGACAGGGCGGGAAACACCATATATTTT.

This clonotype was picked up many times. The gene calls are TRBV4-1 and TRBJ2-2; 8 nucleotides agree with TRBD1. The CDR3 extends over 15 amino acids. Looked up from germline, CDR1 is MGHRA and CDR2 is YSYEKL. The V and J ends lost 0 bases and 3 bases, in that order; junction bases with no gene match: 0. CDR3 region: CASSQEGQDTGELFF. The CDR3 DNA sequence: TGCGCCAGCAGCCAAGAGGGACAGGACACCGGGGAGCTGTTTTTT.

In its sample, this clonotype was seen many times. The CDR3 sequence is CASSLNDHGVDEQFF. The CDR3 region has the DNA TGTGCCAGCAGTTTAAATGACCACGGGGTGGATGAGCAGTTCTTC. V gene TRBV12-3 or TRBV12-4 combines with J gene TRBJ2-1; possible D gene TRBD2, 5 bases. V lost 2 bases to trimming and J lost 8 bases, with 16 bases between them. The CDR3 runs to 15 residues.

This clonotype was recorded at least ten times. The CDR3 nucleotides read TGTGCCAGCAGCCATGTATCGTTAGGTGGACCGTTGTTTTTT. Residues: CASSHVSLGGPLFF. V usage is TRBV14 and J usage is TRBJ1-4; D gene ambiguous. This CDR3 is built from 14 residues. Germline V gene sequence: CDR1 SGHDN, CDR2 FVKESK. V was pared by 3 bases and J by 15 bases, with 20 bases between.

This clonotype was seen repeatedly, ten times or more. At one end, the junction sequence differs from germline, possibly due to a read error. The chain has TRBV7-2 and TRBJ1-4, with TRBD1 matching 8 bases. The CDR3 spans 15 residues. Germline V CDR1 and CDR2: SGHTA, FQGNSA. The CDR3 coding sequence is TGTGCCAGCAGCGGAGGACAGGGACCTAATGAAGAACTGTTTTTT. Encoded protein: CASSGGQGPNEELFF.